Shown below are 3 T cell receptor beta chains from a single sample sequenced in a study of T cell responses to AZD1222 COVID-19 vaccine. Profiling relied on immunoSEQ multiplex PCR, and the TCRdb table lists in-frame clones only, not all of them. The sample contains about 120,000 clones, approximately 87% of which appear only once. The material sequenced was peripheral blood, taken on day 0 of AZD1222 vaccination. The origin of the receptors is an adult in good health.

This chain links TRBV27 with TRBJ1-2; weak D call: TRBD1 (5 bases). Trimming shortened V by 3 bases and J by 8 bases, and 19 bases separated the two germline ends. CDR1 MNHEY and CDR2 SMNVEV come from the germline V gene (reference sequence). The CDR3 sequence is 15 residues long. The CDR3 loop reads CASSFLSGPGHGYTF. The CDR3 coding sequence is TGTGCCAGCAGTTTTCTCTCAGGGCCCGGTCACGGCTACACCTTC.

This clone was detected ten times or more. The chain carries TRBV12-1 and TRBJ2-3; the tabulated D call, TRBD2, remains unverified against the DNA. TRBV12-1 counts as a pseudogene. The CDR3 sequence is 15 residues long. CDR3 protein: CASSPRRTITDTQYF. CDR3 nucleotide sequence: TGTGCCAGCAGCCCGAGACGGACTATTACAGATACGCAGTATTTT.

The genes are TRBV14 and TRBJ2-5, with D tentatively TRBD1 (5 bases). CDR3 length: 16 residues. Germline assignment: CDR1 SGHDN and CDR2 FVKESK. The V end lost 2 bases, the J end lost 5 bases, and 18 bases lay between the germline ends. The chain's CDR3 is CASSQTSKGLGETQYF. CDR3 sequence (DNA): TGTGCCAGCAGCCAAACTTCAAAGGGGCTAGGGGAGACCCAGTACTTC.